Sequencing of this T cell receptor beta chain was carried out in a study of regulatory T cells in long-lasting Graves disease. About the study: Patients with new Graves' disease had used antithyroid drugs below 3 months.

Study-wide points: Persistent Graves' patients possessed reduced TCR diversity relative to recently diagnosed ones.

Looked up from germline, CDR1 is SGHTA and CDR2 is FQGNSA. This CDR3 spans 12 amino acids. In building TCR beta libraries, iRepertoire HTBI primers were used together with Arm-PCR of CDR3 regions. TCRdb called the multiplex PCR reads again in MiXCR, with one record for every CDR3 protein. The sample has roughly 500,000 distinct CDR3 sequences; approximately 15% are singletons. Time point defined: newly diagnosed GD, antithyroid drugs for less than 3 months. The TCR library used RNA extracted from PBMCs. As to this clonotype: Antigen unknown. One base separates it from a far larger clone, so it is likely a read error.

These sequences were also reported in another study, on T cells in Graves' hyperthyroidism and ophthalmopathy. That paper adds: The TCR CDR3 first-round RT-PCR relied on the HTBI primer set.

The source of this sequence is a man between 25 and 39 years old with Graves disease. Specimen: peripheral blood mononuclear cells (PBMCs), collected at new diagnosis, from a patient treated with antithyroid drugs. This chain connects TRBV7-2 to TRBJ2-7; TRBD1 matches at 7 bases. This chain's CDR3 is CASSADRDERYF. CDR3 DNA sequence: TGTGCCAGCAGCGCAGACAGGGACGAGCGGTACTTC.